This is a list of T cell receptor beta chains from one sample in a study of CD8+ T cells in alopecia areata. Data came from immunoSEQ multiplex PCR; TCRdb stores just in-frame clones and leaves some out. The table includes tens of thousands of clones, around 96% detected once. Sequencing was performed on CD8+ T cells sorted from blood, taken at week 0. Receptor source: a human donor with alopecia areata. The CDR3 runs from the conserved cysteine through the conserved F or W. A D gene is named only where the DNA matches it firmly. Clone size appears in some rows only: once, few, many, or a class for an expanded clone.

d_call clone_size j_call v_call cdr3_nt cdr3_aa
. once TRBJ2-7 TRBV4-2 TGTGCCAGCAGCCAAGATTGGGCCAGGACAGCCTACGAGCAGTACTTC CASSQDWARTAYEQYF
TRBD1 . TRBJ2-7 TRBV7-9 TGTGCCAGCAGCGTGGGGACAGGGTCCTACGAGCAGTACTTC CASSVGTGSYEQYF
. . TRBJ1-2 TRBV7-2 TGTGCCAGCAGCTTAGGACCGGCAGGAGCTAACTATGACTACACCTTC CASSLGPAGANYDYTF
. once TRBJ2-1 TRBV28 TGTGCCAGCAGTTTATATAAGGGGCGGGAGCAGTTCTTC CASSLYKGREQFF
TRBD2 . TRBJ2-7 TRBV5-8 TGTGCCAGCAGCCCCCGGGGGGGGCAGTTTTGGGAGCAGTACTTC CASSPRGGQFWEQYF
TRBD2 . TRBJ2-7 TRBV11-2 TGTGCCAGCAGCTTTAGCGGGGAGACCTACGAGCAGTACTTC CASSFSGETYEQYF
TRBD1 . TRBJ2-3 TRBV4-2 TGTGCCAGCAGCCCAACCGGGACAGGGGACAATACGCAGTATTTT CASSPTGTGDNTQYF
. . TRBJ2-1 TRBV29-1 TGCAGCGCCTTGCGGGGGCAATCCTACAATGAGCAGTTCTTC CSALRGQSYNEQFF
TRBD2 . TRBJ2-1 TRBV7-2 TGTGCCAGCAGCTTGAGCGGGGGGATCTACAATGAGCAGTTCTTC CASSLSGGIYNEQFF
. once TRBJ2-7 TRBV11-2 TGTGCCAGCAGCTGGGCCGCGACTAGACTCACCTACGAGCAGTACTTC CASSWAATRLTYEQYF
. . TRBJ2-7 TRBV5-6 TGTGCCAGCAGCTTGATGGACAGCCCCTACGAGCAGTACTTC CASSLMDSPYEQYF
TRBD1 . TRBJ2-3 TRBV4-2 TGTGCCAGCAGCCAACCGACAGGGGCCTTCACAGATACGCAGTATTTT CASSQPTGAFTDTQYF
. . TRBJ1-6 TRBV19 TGTGCCAGTAGCGATTCACACGGAGTCAATTCACCCCTCCACTTT CASSDSHGVNSPLHF
. . TRBJ2-2 TRBV4-3 TGCGCCAGCAGCCAAGCAGCAGAAAGACTCACCGGGGAGCTGTTTTTT CASSQAAERLTGELFF
. . TRBJ2-1 TRBV4-1 TGCGCCAGCAGCATCCGGGACAACGCCTACAATGAGCAGTTCTTC CASSIRDNAYNEQFF
. . TRBJ1-1 TRBV4-3 TGCGCCAGCAGCCAAGACGGCACTGAAGCTTTCTTT CASSQDGTEAFF
. . TRBJ2-7 TRBV5-1 TGCGCCAGCAGCTTCGCCGACGGCTTCTACGAGCAGTACTTC CASSFADGFYEQYF
. . TRBJ1-1 TRBV5-1 TGCGCCAGCAGCTTGGGGTCGGGAGGCACTGAAGCTTTCTTT CASSLGSGGTEAFF
. . TRBJ1-1 TRBV27 TGTGCCAGCAGTTTATTGAAGACCACTGAAGCTTTCTTT CASSLLKTTEAFF
TRBD2 . TRBJ2-5 TRBV10-3 TGTGCCATCAGTGAGTTCCTAGCGGCACAAGAGACCCAGTACTTC CAISEFLAAQETQYF
. . TRBJ2-5 TRBV6-6 TGTGCCAGCAACTCCGGGACCCAGTACTTC CASNSGTQYF
. . TRBJ2-7 TRBV7-2 TGTGCCAGCAGCCACGGACGAAGCTACGAGCAGTACTTC CASSHGRSYEQYF
TRBD2 . TRBJ2-3 TRBV13 TGTGCCAGCAGCTCGCCGGGACTAGCGGGGGGGCCTTTCACAGATACGCAGTATTTT CASSSPGLAGGPFTDTQYF
TRBD1 . TRBJ2-3 TRBV29-1 TGCAGCGTTGAGGGACAGGGGCCAGATACGCAGTATTTT CSVEGQGPDTQYF
. once TRBJ2-1 TRBV11-3 TGTGCCAGCAGCTACCAATACAATGAGCAGTTCTTC CASSYQYNEQFF
. . TRBJ2-3 TRBV5-1 TGCGCCAGCAGCTTGGCTACAGGCGGAGATACGCAGTATTTT CASSLATGGDTQYF
TRBD1 . TRBJ2-7 TRBV11-3 TGTGCCAGCAGCTCCCTGGGACAGAATAACTACGAGCAGTACTTC CASSSLGQNNYEQYF
. . TRBJ2-7 TRBV9 TGTGCCAGCAGCGTAGAGGGGACCTCCTACGAGCAGTACTTC CASSVEGTSYEQYF
. . TRBJ2-2 TRBV6-6 TGTGCCAGCAGTTACTCCCCTGGATCCGGGGAGCTGTTTTTT CASSYSPGSGELFF
. . TRBJ2-3 TRBV7-2 TGTGCCAGCACCCTTGAGAGGGGGGCCTATACGCAGTATTTT CASTLERGAYTQYF
TRBD2 . TRBJ2-5 TRBV4-3 TGCGCCAGCAGCCAAGTTAGCGGGGGGGCCTCAGAGACCCAGTACTTC CASSQVSGGASETQYF
. . TRBJ1-3 TRBV28 TGTGCCAGCAAACAGGAGTACTCCTTTTCTGGAAACACCATATATTTT CASKQEYSFSGNTIYF
. . TRBJ2-1 TRBV7-2 TGTGCCAGCAGCTTTGGGGCAAACGGTAGGAATGAGCAGTTCTTC CASSFGANGRNEQFF
. . TRBJ1-1 TRBV7-8 TGTGCCAGCAGCTTTAGCGAGATCGTGAACACTGAAGCTTTCTTT CASSFSEIVNTEAFF
. once TRBJ1-4 TRBV7-6 TGTGCCAGCAGCTTAGGGGCGACTAATGAAAAACTGTTTTTT CASSLGATNEKLFF
. . TRBJ2-7 TRBV18 TGTGCCAGCTCACCGGAGACGGACAGCTACGAGCAGTACTTC CASSPETDSYEQYF
. . TRBJ2-2 TRBV2 TGTGCCAGCAGTGCGGGGGTTACGAACACCGGGGAGCTGTTTTTT CASSAGVTNTGELFF
TRBD2 . TRBJ2-3 TRBV10-3 TGTGCCATCGGAGGACTAGCGGGGGACACAGATACGCAGTATTTT CAIGGLAGDTDTQYF
. . TRBJ2-3 TRBV7-2 TGTGCCAGCAGCTCCCTTTCTTGGACGGACGACACAGATACGCAGTATTTT CASSSLSWTDDTDTQYF
. . TRBJ2-1 TRBV6-5 TGTGCCAGCAGTCCAGACTACAATGAGCAGTTCTTC CASSPDYNEQFF
. . TRBJ2-1 TRBV6-5 TGTGCCAGCAGTACTGGCCCGGGGATATACAATGAGCAGTTCTTC CASSTGPGIYNEQFF
. . TRBJ2-2 TRBV6-5 TGTGCCAGCAGTTACGGGGTCTCCGGGGAGCTGTTTTTT CASSYGVSGELFF
. . TRBJ2-7 TRBV6-5 TGTGCCAGCAGTGGGGATGGAGAGCAGTACTTC CASSGDGEQYF
. . TRBJ1-2 TRBV7-2 TGTGCCAGCAGCTTAGTTTCTAAGGGTCTCAATGGCTACACCTTC CASSLVSKGLNGYTF
TRBD2 . TRBJ2-3 TRBV7-9 TGTGCCAGCAGCCCCCCTTTCACGGGGGGGAGAGATACGCAGTATTTT CASSPPFTGGRDTQYF
. . TRBJ1-1 TRBV5-1 TGCGCCAGCAGCTTGGACTGGGGCACTGAAGCTTTCTTT CASSLDWGTEAFF